The source of this TCR beta chain is a study of blood T cell repertoires in COVID-19. Between the trimmed V and J ends, which lost 1 base and 0 bases, there was a span of 9 bases. The CDR3 consists of 16 residues. From germline, CDR1 is SEHNR and CDR2 FQNEAQ (reference sequence). Libraries were prepared by immunoSEQ multiplex PCR; TCRdb keeps only in-frame clonotypes and omits some of them. The sample includes roughly 320,000 clones, around 84% of them seen just once. The material sequenced was PBMCs or T cells enriched from blood (not recorded which). The chain has TRBV7-9 and TRBJ2-2; the D gene is possibly TRBD1 (6 bases). The receptor's source is a man aged 25-45 years who had recovered from COVID-19. CDR3 sequence: CASSLVGQPNTGELFF. CDR3 coding DNA: TGTGCCAGCAGCTTAGTTGGACAGCCGAACACCGGGGAGCTGTTTTTT. Variable domain in full (rest from reference TRBV7-9 and TRBJ2-2): DTGVSQNPRHKITKRGQNVTFRCDPISEHNRLYWYRQTLGQGPEFLTYFQNEAQLEKSRLLSDRFSAERPKGSFSTLEIQRTEQGDSAMYLCASSLVGQPNTGELFFGEGSRLTVL.